The 8 T cell receptor beta chains below come from one sample, sequenced in a study of blood T cells in healthy people across ages. Combining a sample-barcoded 5' primer with a J-beta primer mix, a second PCR ran for roughly 7 to 11 cycles. Using its own MiXCR run on the 5' RACE reads, TCRdb lists one record per CDR3 protein. This table holds hundreds of thousands of distinct CDR3 sequences, approximately 30% found once. Sequences were obtained from blood. Receptor source: a woman older than 75 in good health.

This clonotype was recorded many times. V and J are TRBV11-1 and TRBJ2-1, with TRBD2 matching 12 bases. The CDR3 spans 14 residues. In germline, CDR1 is SGHAT, CDR2 FQDESV (reference sequence). The ends lost 5 bases at V and 9 bases at J; junction bases unmatched: 5. The CDR3: CASSPSGGATEQFF. The CDR3 DNA sequence: TGTGCCAGCAGCCCTAGCGGGGGGGCGACTGAGCAGTTCTTC.

The rearrangement uses TRBV12-3 or TRBV12-4 and TRBJ2-3, with D maybe TRBD1 (6 bases). Trimming removed 0 bases at V and 6 bases at J, with 22 bases between. The CDR3 extends over 18 amino acids. Written as DNA, the CDR3 is TGTGCCAGCAGTTTAGCCACCCCCGGGGACAAGCAGAGGGATACGCAGTATTTT. This codes for CASSLATPGDKQRDTQYF.

This clonotype was recorded many times. The chain has TRBV20-1 and TRBJ1-2; the D is unclear. The ends were cut back, 3 bases at V and 8 bases at J, with 22 bases in the middle. This CDR3 spans 15 amino acids. Germline V gene lookup returns CDR1 DFQATT and CDR2 SNEGSKA (reference sequence). The CDR3 DNA follows: TGCAGTGCTAGGGAGTATAGGCAGGACTATTCGGGCTACACCTTC. Amino acid sequence: CSAREYRQDYSGYTF.

There are many counts of this clonotype. The V and J genes are TRBV3-1 and TRBJ2-7, with D hard to call. The CDR3 contains 15 residues. Germline V gene sequence: CDR1 LGHDT, CDR2 YNNKEL (reference sequence). Trimming left V 0 bases short and J 2 bases short, with 11 bases between. The CDR3 protein is CASSQDPRSTYEQYF. The CDR3 DNA follows: TGTGCCAGCAGCCAAGACCCCAGGTCTACCTACGAGCAGTACTTC.

This clonotype came up a few times. This clone may be a read error of a much larger clone one base away. The chain uses TRBV6-5 and TRBJ2-4, with D possibly being TRBD1 (6 bases). The J call may be in error: the DNA end matches TRBJ2-7 better. This CDR3 has 13 residues. From germline, CDR1 is MNHEY and CDR2 SVGAGI. The CDR3 nucleotides read TGTGCCAGCAGTGGAACCACAGGGATCGAGCAGTACTTC. Amino acids: CASSGTTGIEQYF.

The chain is built from TRBV19 and TRBJ2-2; tentative D call: TRBD1 (6 bases). Germline values: CDR1 LNHDA, CDR2 SQIVND (reference sequence). V gave up 7 bases and J gave up 4 bases, with 16 bases separating them. This CDR3 spans 15 amino acids. CDR3 DNA sequence: TGTGCCAGTACATCAGGACAGACGAGCACCGGGGAGCTGTTTTTT. Amino acid sequence: CASTSGQTSTGELFF.

Details on this clonotype: A much larger clone is a single base away; this may be a read error. This rearrangement joins TRBV7-2 to TRBJ2-7; the D gene is possibly TRBD1 (6 bases). The CDR3 runs to 15 residues. The V gene lost 5 bases and the J gene lost 1 base, with 15 bases spanning the gap. Per germline, CDR1 SGHTA and CDR2 FQGNSA. The CDR3 loop reads CTSSPGTRPSYEQYF. The CDR3 bases are TGTACCAGCAGCCCGGGGACACGACCGTCCTACGAGCAGTACTTC.

The chain combines TRBV6-1 with TRBJ2-1; TRBD2 matches at 8 bases. The V gene end was trimmed by 6 bases and the J gene end by 0 bases; junction bases not matched to a gene: 13. The germline V gene encodes CDR1 MNHNS and CDR2 SASEGT. CDR3 length: 18 amino acids. For the CDR3, the DNA is TGTGCCAGCAGAACAAATGCCGGGGGGGCCCGCTCCTACAATGAGCAGTTCTTC. Translating it yields CASRTNAGGARSYNEQFF.